The 20 T cell receptor beta chains reported below all come from one sample, sequenced in a study of blood T cell repertoires in COVID-19. Assay used: immunoSEQ multiplex PCR; TCRdb lists only in-frame clones, some missing. The sample includes about 97,000 clones, 87% of them seen just once. Sequencing was carried out using peripheral blood. The receptors shown here come from a human donor in a cohort sampled during active COVID-19.

This chain uses TRBV7-2 with TRBJ1-2, with 10 bases that match TRBD1. Germline CDR1 SGHTA, CDR2 FQGNSA. The CDR3 length is 16 residues. The J segment lost 6 bases and the V segment lost 5 bases, leaving 12 bases of the junction unmatched. The CDR3 is CASSPQPRDRGHGYTF. The CDR3 DNA is TGTGCCAGCAGCCCGCAACCACGGGACAGGGGCCATGGCTACACCTTC.

The V call is TRBV5-4, the J call TRBJ2-2, with a weak D call TRBD2 (7 bases). The germline V gene has CDR1 SGHNT and CDR2 YYREEE (reference sequence). The CDR3 contains 16 residues. V gave up 4 bases and J gave up 2 bases, with 15 bases separating them. The CDR3 is CASSVGGQINTGELFF. The DNA for the CDR3 is TGTGCCAGCAGCGTGGGGGGGCAGATTAACACCGGGGAGCTGTTTTTT.

The rearrangement uses TRBV9 and TRBJ2-5; tentative D call: TRBD1 (6 bases). The CDR3 is made up of 15 amino acids. Germline V CDR1 and CDR2: SGDLS, YYNGEE. V dropped 0 bases and J dropped 3 bases, with 12 bases sitting between them. CDR3 nucleotides: TGTGCCAGCAGCGTAGAACCCCAGGGGAAAGAGACCCAGTACTTC. Translating gives CASSVEPQGKETQYF.

The V call is TRBV28, the J call TRBJ1-5, with 8 bases identical to TRBD1. Trimming removed 5 bases from V and 0 bases from J; junction bases left unmatched: 9. This CDR3 region has 17 residues. Per the germline V gene, CDR1 is MDHEN and CDR2 is SYDVKM. CDR3 bases: TGTGCCAGCAGTCCGACAGGGGTGATATATAGCAATCAGCCCCAGCATTTT. It encodes CASSPTGVIYSNQPQHF.

The chain joins TRBV7-3 to TRBJ1-1; TRBD1 matches at 8 bases. The V gene end was trimmed by 2 bases and the J gene end by 5 bases; junction bases not matched to a gene: 10. This CDR3 is built from 16 residues. Germline lookup yields CDR1 SGHTA and CDR2 FQGTGA. This CDR3 reads CASSLGPDRERTEAFF. The CDR3 bases are TGTGCCAGCAGCTTAGGCCCGGACAGGGAGAGGACTGAAGCTTTCTTT. Filled out from reference TRBV7-3 and TRBJ1-1, the complete variable domain reads GAGVSQTPSNKVTEKGKYVELRCDPISGHTALYWYRQSLGQGPEFLIYFQGTGAADDSGLPNDRFFAVRPEGSVSTLKIQRTERGDSAVYLCASSLGPDRERTEAFFGQGTRLTVV.

The chain couples TRBV19 to TRBJ2-1; 8 nucleotides match TRBD2. V was clipped by 7 bases and J by 3 bases; unmatched bases: 14. This CDR3 comprises 17 residues. CDR1 and CDR2 (germline): LNHDA, SQIVND (reference sequence). CDR3 bases: TGTGCCAGTACTACAGCGGGAGAGGGGTATGTCTACAATGAGCAGTTCTTC. The encoded protein is CASTTAGEGYVYNEQFF.

The chain has TRBV11-1 and TRBJ1-6; possible D gene TRBD1, 5 bases. Germline values: CDR1 SGHAT, CDR2 FQDESV (reference sequence). The CDR3 length is 14 residues. V lost 5 bases and J 10 bases, leaving 15 bases between the germline ends. CDR3 region: CASSVGHSGSPLHF. The CDR3 DNA sequence: TGTGCCAGCAGCGTAGGACATAGTGGGTCACCCCTCCACTTT.

The chain uses TRBV7-9 and TRBJ2-2, with 7 bases that match TRBD2. V trimming: 8 bases; J trimming: 7 bases; junction bases outside the gene matches: 7. Germline CDR1 reads SEHNR; CDR2 reads FQNEAQ (reference sequence). The CDR3 is 13 amino acids. The CDR3 region is CASGLAAGGELFF. CDR3 in DNA: TGTGCCAGCGGGCTAGCGGCGGGCGGGGAGCTGTTTTTT.

The count of this clone is one. V is TRBV6-2 or TRBV6-3 and J is TRBJ1-3; D perhaps matches TRBD1 (6 bases). Germline V gene sequence: CDR1 MNHEY, CDR2 SVGEGT. This CDR3 comprises 14 residues. V gave up 6 bases and J gave up 0 bases, with 9 bases separating them. CDR3 protein: CASSRTDSGNTIYF. The CDR3 nucleotides read TGTGCCAGCAGCCGGACAGACTCTGGAAACACCATATATTTT.

In this sample, this clone turned up a few times. The genes are TRBV29-1 and TRBJ1-2; a possible D gene is TRBD1 (6 bases). Between the trimmed V and J ends, which lost 1 base and 4 bases, there was a span of 7 bases. The CDR3 runs 12 residues. In germline, CDR1 is SQVTM, CDR2 ANQGSEA. This chain's CDR3 is CSVEGGPYGYTF. The CDR3 coding sequence is TGCAGCGTTGAAGGGGGGCCCTATGGCTACACCTTC.

This clone was observed a single time. This chain connects TRBV9 to TRBJ2-1; 11 bases align to TRBD2. Germline CDR1 is SGDLS and CDR2 is YYNGEE. The V and J ends lost 3 bases and 8 bases, in that order; junction bases with no gene match: 10. The CDR3 has 16 residues. The CDR3 sequence is CASSAGTSGGRDEQFF. CDR3 DNA sequence: TGTGCCAGCAGCGCCGGAACTAGCGGGGGTCGGGATGAGCAGTTCTTC.

The chain has TRBV6-2 or TRBV6-3 and TRBJ2-1, with 9 bases fitting TRBD2. The CDR3 consists of 15 residues. Germline CDR1 MNHEY, CDR2 SVGEGT. Trimming at V came to 4 bases and at J to 6 bases, leaving 7 bases not matched to a gene. Here the CDR3 DNA reads TGTGCCAGCAGTTTTGGCCTAGCGGGGTTCAATGAGCAGTTCTTC. It codes for CASSFGLAGFNEQFF.

The chain links TRBV7-9 to TRBJ1-2; TRBD1 is a possible D gene (5 bases). Trimming shortened V by 0 bases and J by 3 bases, and 11 bases separated the two germline ends. Germline CDR1 is SEHNR and CDR2 is FQNEAQ (reference sequence). The CDR3 has 15 residues. CDR3 sequence (DNA): TGTGCCAGCAGCTTAGCTTTGGGGGGAGACTATGGCTACACCTTC. This gives the protein CASSLALGGDYGYTF.

The chain has TRBV19 and TRBJ1-2, with TRBD1 matching over 9 bases. The V gene's germline CDR1 is LNHDA and CDR2 SQIVND (reference sequence). The CDR3 sequence is 20 residues long. Losses at the gene ends were 5 bases for V and 0 bases for J; bases not matched to a gene: 19. The CDR3 sequence: CASSFLPGQGPPKTNYGYTF. The CDR3 DNA follows: TGTGCCAGTAGTTTCTTACCGGGACAGGGTCCGCCTAAGACTAACTATGGCTACACCTTC.

This clone was counted between two and nine times. The CDR3 nucleotides read TGTGCCAGCAGGGCCTTATATCAGGGAATCTATGGCTACACCTTC. Its protein is CASRALYQGIYGYTF. The chain couples TRBV2 to TRBJ1-2; tentative D call: TRBD1 (5 bases). V lost 6 bases, J lost 4 bases, and 18 bases lay in between. The CDR3 spans 15 residues. CDR1 SNHLY and CDR2 FYNNEI come from the germline V gene.

This clone was recorded once. The chain uses TRBV19 and TRBJ2-1; 7 bases map to TRBD2. Trimming removed 6 bases from V and 0 bases from J; junction bases left unmatched: 5. This CDR3 region has 15 residues. The germline V gene has CDR1 LNHDA and CDR2 SQIVND (reference sequence). The CDR3 DNA reads TGTGCCAGTAGCCGCGGGACTAACTCCTACAATGAGCAGTTCTTC. Protein: CASSRGTNSYNEQFF.

The chain carries TRBV4-1 and TRBJ2-3, with TRBD2 matching 13 bases. Germline V gives CDR1 MGHRA, CDR2 YSYEKL. The CDR3 spans 20 residues. Losses at the gene ends were 4 bases for V and 0 bases for J; bases not matched to a gene: 13. The CDR3 spells CASSPGGLAGPIASTDTQYF. The CDR3 DNA reads as TGCGCCAGCAGCCCCGGGGGACTAGCGGGGCCGATTGCTAGCACAGATACGCAGTATTTT.

The J gene is TRBJ1-4, the V gene TRBV29-1; TRBD1 matches 7 bases. There are 15 residues in the CDR3. Germline assignment: CDR1 SQVTM and CDR2 ANQGSEA. The V segment lost 2 bases and the J segment 4 bases; nucleotides outside the gene matches: 7. The CDR3, as DNA: TGCAGCGTTGAACTGGGACAGCCTCTTAATGAAAAACTGTTTTTT. Translating gives CSVELGQPLNEKLFF.

This chain links TRBV7-2 with TRBJ2-1; TRBD2 agrees at 7 bases. The CDR3 runs 16 residues. J gave up 1 base and V 5 bases, and 8 bases lay outside the gene matches. CDR1 is SGHTA, CDR2 FQGNSA, per germline. The CDR3 DNA sequence: TGTGCCAGCAGCGTAGGCGGGAGTAGATCCTACAATGAGCAGTTCTTC. Translating it yields CASSVGGSRSYNEQFF.

The chain uses TRBV5-6 and TRBJ2-3; D unresolved. Germline V gene sequence: CDR1 SGHDT, CDR2 YYEEEE. This CDR3 is built from 15 residues. V lost 1 base, J lost 0 bases, and 9 bases lay in between. The chain's CDR3 is CASSLTLTSTDTQYF. The CDR3 DNA reads TGTGCCAGCAGCTTGACTCTGACTAGCACAGATACGCAGTATTTT.